These 8 T cell receptor beta chains originate from one sample sequenced in a study of blood T cell repertoires in COVID-19. Sequencing used immunoSEQ multiplex PCR; TCRdb keeps in-frame clones, though not all of them. The table has roughly 92,000 clones, around 87% seen once. Sequenced input: peripheral blood. These receptors were taken from a human donor with acute or convalescent COVID-19. The donor label of this sample is uncertain.

The chain joins TRBV20-1 to TRBJ2-1; 7 bases agree with TRBD1. Germline-derived CDR1 and CDR2 are DFQATT and SNEGSKA (reference sequence). V shed 3 bases, J shed 5 bases, and the junction held 7 bases outside the gene matches. The CDR3 has 14 amino acids. CDR3 in amino acids: CSASYRGKNNEQFF. The CDR3, as DNA: TGCAGTGCTAGTTACAGGGGAAAGAACAATGAGCAGTTCTTC.

This clone has only one observation. V usage is TRBV7-9 and J usage is TRBJ2-6; no clear D gene. The germline V gene encodes CDR1 SEHNR and CDR2 FQNEAQ (reference sequence). This CDR3 comprises 19 residues. The V and J ends lost 5 bases and 0 bases respectively, with 20 bases between them. The CDR3 region is CASSPRSVRRGSGANVLTF. Here the CDR3 DNA reads TGTGCCAGCAGCCCCCGGTCTGTTCGGCGAGGCTCTGGGGCCAACGTCCTGACTTTC.

This sequence joins TRBV5-4 and TRBJ2-7; 11 bases are shared with TRBD1. The CDR3 covers 15 residues. With 2 bases clipped from V and 6 bases from J, the junction kept 7 bases outside the gene matches. Per germline, CDR1 SGHNT and CDR2 YYREEE (reference sequence). CDR3 protein: CASSLWTGGESEQYF. The CDR3 bases are TGTGCCAGCAGCTTATGGACAGGGGGCGAAAGCGAGCAGTACTTC.

The chain has TRBV5-4 and TRBJ2-5; 8 bases are shared with TRBD2. CDR3 size: 17 residues. Germline loops: CDR1 SGHNT, CDR2 YYREEE (reference sequence). Unmatched junction bases numbered 15, after V lost 3 bases and J lost 5 bases. Here the CDR3 DNA reads TGTGCCAGCAGCTCCGCCGCGCTGGCCGGCGGGGGGGAGACCCAGTACTTC. It specifies CASSSAALAGGGETQYF. Together with reference TRBV5-4 and TRBJ2-5, the CDR3 gives the full variable domain: ETGVTQSPTHLIKTRGQQVTLRCSSQSGHNTVSWYQQALGQGPQFIFQYYREEENGRGNFPPRFSGLQFPNYSSELNVNALELDDSALYLCASSSAALAGGGETQYFGPGTRLLVL.

This chain joins TRBV4-1 and TRBJ2-1; 14 bases agree with TRBD2. Germline CDR1 is MGHRA and CDR2 is YSYEKL. The CDR3 loop spans 19 amino acids. The V gene end was trimmed by 4 bases and the J gene end by 4 bases; junction bases not matched to a gene: 12. The CDR3 loop reads CASSPQTSGGASFYNEQFF. The CDR3 DNA follows: TGCGCCAGCAGCCCTCAGACTAGCGGGGGGGCGTCGTTTTACAATGAGCAGTTCTTC.

This clone was counted a single time. V usage is TRBV6-6 and J usage is TRBJ2-3; 8 positions agree with TRBD1. V was clipped by 5 bases and J by 3 bases; unmatched bases: 16. From germline, CDR1 is MNHNY and CDR2 SVGAGI (reference sequence). The CDR3 is 18 residues long. CDR3 in amino acids: CASSPRRGRWLRTDTQYF. CDR3 nucleotides: TGTGCCAGCAGTCCCCGCAGGGGGCGGTGGCTGAGGACAGATACGCAGTATTTT.

This clone was seen once. The chain has TRBV10-3 and TRBJ1-1, with a tentative D call TRBD1 (5 bases). Germline V gene data show CDR1 as ENHRY and CDR2 as SYGVKD. This CDR3 has 16 residues. V gave up 2 bases and J gave up 6 bases, with 19 bases separating them. The CDR3 protein is CAISETVPNGGAEAFF. The CDR3 nucleotides read TGTGCCATCAGTGAGACCGTCCCTAACGGGGGGGCTGAAGCTTTCTTT.

The V call is TRBV19, the J call TRBJ2-7; TRBD1 aligns across 7 bases. J was trimmed by 7 bases and V by 3 bases; bases with no gene match: 15. The germline gives CDR1 LNHDA, CDR2 SQIVND (reference sequence). The CDR3 spans 16 residues. CDR3 DNA: TGTGCCAGTAGTATGAACGCCAGGACAGGCGGTCGTGAGCAGTACTTC. Translation gives CASSMNARTGGREQYF.